This entry lists 18 T cell receptor beta chains sequenced from one sample in a study of blood T cells in healthy people across ages. A sample-barcoded 5' primer and a J-beta primer mix were used in a second PCR of about 7 to 12 cycles. One entry per CDR3 protein results from TCRdb running MiXCR on the 5' RACE reads. The data contain roughly 1.5 million distinct CDR3 sequences, about 42% of them seen just once; the ten biggest clones take up just over 4%. Sequencing was performed on blood. These receptors all stem from a woman between 18 and 29 years old in good health.

The rearrangement links TRBV29-1 to TRBJ2-1, with unresolved D. V was cut by 3 bases and J by 0 bases, with 12 bases left in between. CDR1 and CDR2 from the germline V gene are SQVTM and ANQGSEA. The CDR3 runs 15 residues. The CDR3 region is CSVDGIQSSYNEQFF. The CDR3 DNA reads TGCAGCGTTGATGGGATCCAAAGCTCCTACAATGAGCAGTTCTTC.

This clonotype has more than one count but fewer than ten. The chain recombines TRBV2 with TRBJ2-3, with 10 nucleotides matching TRBD2. Germline values: CDR1 SNHLY, CDR2 FYNNEI. The CDR3 is 15 amino acids. V dropped 6 bases and J dropped 0; count of bases not matched to a gene: 3. CDR3 amino acids: CASRGLATSTDTQYF. In nucleotides, the CDR3 is TGTGCCAGCAGGGGACTAGCGACTAGCACAGATACGCAGTATTTT.

This clonotype showed up just a few times. The V gene is TRBV27, the J gene TRBJ1-5, with 8 bases identical to TRBD1. The CDR3 loop spans 15 amino acids. Germline V gene sequence: CDR1 MNHEY, CDR2 SMNVEV (reference sequence). V lost 4 bases and J lost 6; bases outside the gene matches: 8. The DNA of the CDR3 is TGTGCCAGCAGTTCGAGACAGGGGCTTGTTCAGCCCCAGCATTTT. Residues: CASSSRQGLVQPQHF.

J is TRBJ2-7 and V is TRBV5-1; possible D gene TRBD1, 6 bases. The CDR3 consists of 13 residues. V lost 5 bases to trimming and J lost 2 bases, with 11 bases between them. The germline V gene has CDR1 SGHRS and CDR2 YFSETQ. The CDR3 protein is CASSYTGTYEQYF. CDR3 coding DNA: TGCGCCAGCAGTTATACAGGGACCTACGAGCAGTACTTC.

This clonotype was observed a handful of times. J is TRBJ2-7 and V is TRBV7-2, with D hard to call. Trimming took off 4 bases at V and 3 bases at J, with 13 bases between the two ends. This CDR3 has 14 residues. Germline V gene sequence: CDR1 SGHTA, CDR2 FQGNSA. The CDR3 region has the DNA TGTGCCAGCAGCTGGGCACCCATCAACTACGAGCAGTACTTC. Its translation is CASSWAPINYEQYF.

The chain couples TRBV5-1 to TRBJ2-2; D may be TRBD2 (5 bases). Germline V lookup: CDR1 SGHRS, CDR2 YFSETQ. V was shortened by 3 bases and J by 7 bases, with 16 bases between the two germline ends. The CDR3 consists of 15 residues. The CDR3 spells CASSSIRAEGGELFF. For the CDR3, the DNA is TGCGCCAGCAGCTCCATAAGGGCCGAGGGCGGGGAGCTGTTTTTT.

The gene calls are TRBV6-2 or TRBV6-3 and TRBJ1-2; D remains ambiguous. The CDR3 has 14 residues. CDR1 and CDR2 from the germline V gene are MNHEY and SVGEGT. Trimming removed 0 bases from V and 4 bases from J, with 9 bases in between. CDR3 residues: CASSYSRLPYGYTF. The DNA for the CDR3 is TGTGCCAGCAGTTACTCTCGCCTGCCCTATGGCTACACCTTC.

This clonotype was picked up a small number of times. The chain joins TRBV4-2 to TRBJ1-6; D not certain. This CDR3 comprises 14 residues. CDR1 LGHNA and CDR2 YNFKEQ come from the germline V gene. The V end lost 0 bases, the J end lost 7 bases, and 7 bases lay between the germline ends. CDR3 region: CASSQELGNSPLHF. The CDR3 DNA reads TGTGCCAGCAGCCAAGAGCTCGGGAATTCACCCCTCCACTTT.

Only a few counts were recorded for this clonotype. In DNA form, the CDR3 reads TGTGCCAGCAGCCCTATAGCGGGGAACAATGAGCAGTTCTTC. Translation: CASSPIAGNNEQFF. This rearrangement joins TRBV9 to TRBJ2-1; 8 bases map to TRBD2. V lost 4 bases and J lost 5; bases outside the gene matches: 5. This CDR3 has 14 amino acids. Germline V lookup: CDR1 SGDLS, CDR2 YYNGEE.

This sequence joins TRBV6-5 and TRBJ2-5; 8 bases fit TRBD2. J was trimmed by 4 bases and V by 8 bases; bases with no gene match: 9. Germline loops: CDR1 MNHEY, CDR2 SVGAGI. The CDR3 runs to 14 residues. DNA for the CDR3: TGTGCCAGCGGCGCGGGAGGCGTTCTAGAGACCCAGTACTTC. Its translation is CASGAGGVLETQYF.

This sequence joins TRBV5-6 and TRBJ2-1; D not resolved. This CDR3 region has 16 residues. V dropped 1 base and J dropped 4 bases, with 15 bases sitting between them. The germline V gene encodes CDR1 SGHDT and CDR2 YYEEEE. CDR3 DNA sequence: TGTGCCAGCAGCTTGAAACGTGCAAACGGGTACAATGAGCAGTTCTTC. This sequence encodes CASSLKRANGYNEQFF.

The chain joins TRBV29-1 to TRBJ2-1, with 8 bases lining up with TRBD2. CDR1 and CDR2 from the germline V gene are SQVTM and ANQGSEA. V trimming: 6 bases; J trimming: 0 bases; junction bases outside the gene matches: 10. This CDR3 has 16 residues. CDR3 sequence reads: CSVFSSGGSSYNEQFF. The DNA for the CDR3 is TGCAGCGTGTTCTCCAGCGGGGGAAGCTCCTACAATGAGCAGTTCTTC.

The chain uses TRBV29-1 and TRBJ1-4; D gene ambiguous. The CDR3 covers 15 residues. The ends were cut back, 1 base at V and 2 bases at J, with 11 bases in the middle. The germline gives CDR1 SQVTM, CDR2 ANQGSEA. CDR3 loop: CSVEGSQATNEKLFF. DNA for the CDR3: TGCAGCGTTGAAGGGAGCCAGGCTACTAATGAAAAACTGTTTTTT. The full variable domain, its missing parts supplied by reference TRBV29-1 and TRBJ1-4, is SAVISQKPSRDICQRGTSLTIQCQVDSQVTMMFWYRQQPGQSLTLIATANQGSEATYESGFVIDKFPISRPNLTFSTLTVSNMSPEDSSIYLCSVEGSQATNEKLFFGSGTQLSVL.

The chain links TRBV4-3 to TRBJ2-7; D is unclear. In germline, CDR1 is LGHNA, CDR2 YSLEER. There are 16 residues in the CDR3. V lost 0 bases and J 3 bases, leaving 15 bases between the germline ends. CDR3 residues: CASSQELHHGNYEQYF. The CDR3 nucleotides are TGCGCCAGCAGCCAAGAGCTCCATCATGGGAACTACGAGCAGTACTTC.

The genes are TRBV9 and TRBJ2-2; D is unclear. The CDR3 is 15 amino acids. CDR1 is SGDLS, CDR2 YYNGEE, per germline. V dropped 4 bases and J dropped 4 bases, with 14 bases sitting between them. Written as DNA, the CDR3 is TGTGCCAGCAGCCCCCAGCTAGTTTCCACCGGGGAGCTGTTTTTT. It encodes CASSPQLVSTGELFF.

V gene TRBV15 combines with J gene TRBJ2-5; 7 bases align to TRBD1. The J call is in doubt because the DNA end fits TRBJ2-7 better. Germline-derived CDR1 and CDR2 are LNHNV and YYDKDF (reference sequence). The CDR3 has 15 amino acids. CDR3 sequence (DNA): TGTGCCACCAGCTACCCACCGGACAGGTTGGGCGAGCAGTACTTC. Residues: CATSYPPDRLGEQYF.

The V gene is TRBV12-5, the J gene TRBJ2-1; D ambiguous. The CDR3 contains 15 residues. Germline V gene sequence: CDR1 LGHNT, CDR2 FRNRAP. V was cut by 6 bases and J by 2 bases, with 14 bases left in between. This chain's CDR3 is CASGNLGIPYNEQFF. In DNA, the CDR3 is TGTGCTAGTGGGAACCTAGGTATCCCCTACAATGAGCAGTTCTTC.

J is TRBJ1-1 and V is TRBV6-2 or TRBV6-3; D ambiguous. V shed 5 bases and J shed 1 base, with 14 bases lying between them. CDR3 size: 15 residues. Germline loops: CDR1 MNHEY, CDR2 SVGEGT. The CDR3 nucleotides read TGTGCCAGCAGTGAATTCTACGCCCCGAACACTGAAGCTTTCTTT. It encodes CASSEFYAPNTEAFF.